Listed here are 6 T cell receptor beta chains from one sample, sequenced in a study of spatial heterogeneity in lung cancer. The time point here: sample taken at primary tumor resection. The study sequenced unsorted whole RNA from tumor, nontumor lung or frozen PBMC. Each CDR3 protein is one row after TCRdb ran MiXCR on the 5' RACE reads. Here the sample spans more than 80,000 distinct CDR3 sequences, roughly 12% being singletons. This specimen was PBMCs, taken at surgery. These receptors were obtained from a male donor with early-stage non-small cell lung cancer.

At least ten counts were recorded for this clonotype. The V and J genes are TRBV7-2 and TRBJ2-4; TRBD2 is a possible D gene (5 bases). Germline V CDR1 and CDR2: SGHTA, FQGNSA. V lost 0 bases to trimming and J lost 2 bases, with 8 bases between them. This CDR3 is 15 amino acids long. The CDR3 DNA is TGTGCCAGCAGCTTAGCAGCGGAGTCCAAAAACATTCAGTACTTC. Protein: CASSLAAESKNIQYF.

The genes are TRBV7-2 and TRBJ2-7; 9 positions match TRBD1. Germline-derived CDR1 and CDR2 are SGHTA and FQGNSA. The ends lost 5 bases at V and 4 bases at J; junction bases unmatched: 18. This CDR3 spans 18 amino acids. CDR3 loop: CASSSRDRDSSKEYEQYF. The DNA of the CDR3 is TGTGCCAGCAGCAGCCGGGACAGGGACTCTTCCAAGGAGTACGAGCAGTACTTC.

The sample holds a few counts of this clonotype. The rearrangement links TRBV12-3 or TRBV12-4 to TRBJ2-3, with TRBD1 identical over 10 bases. With 2 bases clipped from V and 4 bases from J, the junction kept 6 bases outside the gene matches. The CDR3 has 16 amino acids. CDR3 residues: CASSLWGTGVPDTQYF. Written as DNA, the CDR3 is TGTGCCAGCAGTTTATGGGGGACAGGGGTCCCAGATACGCAGTATTTT.

In its sample, this clonotype was seen a few times. The V gene is TRBV20-1, the J gene TRBJ2-1, with D perhaps matching TRBD1 (5 bases). Germline values: CDR1 DFQATT, CDR2 SNEGSKA (reference sequence). With 5 bases removed from V and 9 bases from J, the gap between germline ends came to 14 bases. This CDR3 region has 12 residues. The CDR3 loop reads CSAPSTDGEQFF. DNA of the CDR3: TGCAGTGCTCCTTCGACAGACGGTGAGCAGTTCTTC.

The chain employs TRBV20-1 and TRBJ2-7; the match to TRBD2 covers 7 bases. This CDR3 is built from 14 residues. Germline lookup yields CDR1 DFQATT and CDR2 SNEGSKA (reference sequence). The J segment lost 5 bases and the V segment lost 2 bases, leaving 9 bases of the junction unmatched. The CDR3 bases are TGCAGTGCTAGACGGGGGGAGGTTCCGCACGAGCAGTACTTC. It is translated as CSARRGEVPHEQYF.

The rearrangement uses TRBV5-1 and TRBJ2-3, with TRBD2 matching over 8 bases. Trimming cost V 5 bases and J 1 base; bases outside gene matches: 12. The CDR3 extends over 17 amino acids. Germline V gene lookup returns CDR1 SGHRS and CDR2 YFSETQ. The CDR3 reads CASSFGGSLAGTDTQYF. Here the CDR3 DNA reads TGCGCCAGCAGTTTTGGAGGATCACTAGCGGGCACAGATACGCAGTATTTT.